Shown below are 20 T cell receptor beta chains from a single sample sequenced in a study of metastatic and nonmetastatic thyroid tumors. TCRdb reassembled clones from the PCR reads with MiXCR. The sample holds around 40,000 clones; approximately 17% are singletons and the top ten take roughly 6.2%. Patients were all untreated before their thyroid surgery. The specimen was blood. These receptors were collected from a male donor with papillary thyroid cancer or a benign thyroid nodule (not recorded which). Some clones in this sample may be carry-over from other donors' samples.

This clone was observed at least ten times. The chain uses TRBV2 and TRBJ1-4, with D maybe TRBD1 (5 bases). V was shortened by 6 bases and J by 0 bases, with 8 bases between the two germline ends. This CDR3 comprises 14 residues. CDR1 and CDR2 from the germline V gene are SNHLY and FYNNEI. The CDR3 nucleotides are TGTGCCAGCAGGAAAGGGGCAACTAATGAAAAACTGTTTTTT. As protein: CASRKGATNEKLFF.

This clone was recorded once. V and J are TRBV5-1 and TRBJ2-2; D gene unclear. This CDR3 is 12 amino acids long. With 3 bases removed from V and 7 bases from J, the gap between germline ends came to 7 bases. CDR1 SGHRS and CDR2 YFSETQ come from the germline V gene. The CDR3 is CASSSDHGELFF. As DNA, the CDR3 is TGCGCCAGCAGCTCGGACCACGGGGAGCTGTTTTTT.

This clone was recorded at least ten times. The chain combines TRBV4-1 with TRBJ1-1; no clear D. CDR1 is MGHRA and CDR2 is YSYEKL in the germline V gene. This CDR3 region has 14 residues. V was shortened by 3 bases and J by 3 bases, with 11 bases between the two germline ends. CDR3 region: CASSQWEEDTEAFF. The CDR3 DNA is TGCGCCAGCAGCCAGTGGGAAGAAGACACTGAAGCTTTCTTT.

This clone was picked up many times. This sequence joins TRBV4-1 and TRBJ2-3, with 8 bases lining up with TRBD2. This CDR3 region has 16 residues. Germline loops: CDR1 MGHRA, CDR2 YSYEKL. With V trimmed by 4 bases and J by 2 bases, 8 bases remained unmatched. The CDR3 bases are TGCGCCAGCAGCCCCCGGATTAGCGGGGTCACAGATACGCAGTATTTT. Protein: CASSPRISGVTDTQYF.

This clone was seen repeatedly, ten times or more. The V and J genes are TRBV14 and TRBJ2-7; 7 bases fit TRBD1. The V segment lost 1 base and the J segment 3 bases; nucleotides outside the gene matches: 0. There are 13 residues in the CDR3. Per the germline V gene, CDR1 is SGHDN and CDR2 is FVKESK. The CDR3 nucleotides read TGTGCCAGCAGCCAAGGGGACAGCTACGAGCAGTACTTC. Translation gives CASSQGDSYEQYF.

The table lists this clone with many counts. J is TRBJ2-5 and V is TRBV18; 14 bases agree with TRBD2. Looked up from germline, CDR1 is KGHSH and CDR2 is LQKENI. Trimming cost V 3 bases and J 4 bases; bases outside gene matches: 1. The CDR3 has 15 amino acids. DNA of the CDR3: TGTGCCAGCTCACCGGGACTAGCGGGAGTAGAGACCCAGTACTTC. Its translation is CASSPGLAGVETQYF.

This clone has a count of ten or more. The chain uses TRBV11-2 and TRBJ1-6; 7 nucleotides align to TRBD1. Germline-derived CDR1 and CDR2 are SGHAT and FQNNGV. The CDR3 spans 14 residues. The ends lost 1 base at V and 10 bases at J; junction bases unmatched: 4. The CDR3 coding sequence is TGTGCCAGCAGCTTAGGACAGGGCGGGTCACCCCTCCACTTT. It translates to CASSLGQGGSPLHF. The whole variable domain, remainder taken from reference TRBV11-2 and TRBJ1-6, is EAGVAQSPRYKIIEKRQSVAFWCNPISGHATLYWYQQILGQGPKLLIQFQNNGVVDDSQLPKDRFSAERLKGVDSTLKIQPAKLEDSAVYLCASSLGQGGSPLHFGNGTRLTVT.

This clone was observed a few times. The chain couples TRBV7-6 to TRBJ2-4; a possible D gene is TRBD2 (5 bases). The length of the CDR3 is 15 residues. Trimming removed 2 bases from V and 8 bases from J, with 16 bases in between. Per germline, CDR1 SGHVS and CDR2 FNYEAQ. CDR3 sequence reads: CASSLFGSAEDIQYF. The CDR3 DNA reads TGTGCCAGCAGCTTATTCGGCAGTGCGGAGGACATTCAGTACTTC.

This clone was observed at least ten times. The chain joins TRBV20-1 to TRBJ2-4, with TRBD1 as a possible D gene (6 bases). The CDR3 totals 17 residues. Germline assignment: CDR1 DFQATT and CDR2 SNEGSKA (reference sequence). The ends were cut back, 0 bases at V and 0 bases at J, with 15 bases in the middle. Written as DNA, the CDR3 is TGCAGTGCTAGAGAGTTCAGGGGACGGTTAGCCAAAAACATTCAGTACTTC. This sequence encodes CSAREFRGRLAKNIQYF.

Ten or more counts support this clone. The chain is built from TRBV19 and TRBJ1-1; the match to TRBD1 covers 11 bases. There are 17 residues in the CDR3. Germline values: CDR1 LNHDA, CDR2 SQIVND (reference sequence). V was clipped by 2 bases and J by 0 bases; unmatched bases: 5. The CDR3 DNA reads TGTGCCAGTAGTATACAGGGACAGGGGGGAATGAACACTGAAGCTTTCTTT. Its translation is CASSIQGQGGMNTEAFF.

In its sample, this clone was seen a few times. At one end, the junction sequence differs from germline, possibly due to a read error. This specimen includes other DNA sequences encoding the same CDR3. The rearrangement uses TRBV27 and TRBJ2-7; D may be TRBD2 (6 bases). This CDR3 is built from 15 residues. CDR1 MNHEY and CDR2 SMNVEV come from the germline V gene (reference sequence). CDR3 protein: CATSSGAGSSYEQYF. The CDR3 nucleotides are TGCGCCACCAGCAGCGGTGCGGGAAGCTCCTACGAGCAGTACTTC.

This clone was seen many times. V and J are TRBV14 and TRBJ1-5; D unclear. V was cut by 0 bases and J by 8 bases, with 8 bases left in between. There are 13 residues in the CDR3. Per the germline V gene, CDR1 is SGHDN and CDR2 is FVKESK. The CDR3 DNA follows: TGTGCCAGCAGCCAAGATTTGGGCGAGCCCCAGCATTTT. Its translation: CASSQDLGEPQHF.

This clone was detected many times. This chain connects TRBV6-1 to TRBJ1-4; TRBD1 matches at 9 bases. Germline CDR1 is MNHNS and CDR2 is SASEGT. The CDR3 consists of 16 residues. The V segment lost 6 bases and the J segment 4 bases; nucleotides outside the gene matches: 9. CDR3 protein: CASRSTGGARNEKLFF. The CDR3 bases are TGTGCCAGCAGATCCACAGGGGGCGCCCGTAATGAAAAACTGTTTTTT.

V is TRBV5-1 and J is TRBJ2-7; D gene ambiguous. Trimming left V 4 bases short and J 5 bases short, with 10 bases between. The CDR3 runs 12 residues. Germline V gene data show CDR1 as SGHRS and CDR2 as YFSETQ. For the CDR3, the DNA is TGCGCCAGCAGCCAGACTCGACACGAGCAGTACTTC. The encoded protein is CASSQTRHEQYF.

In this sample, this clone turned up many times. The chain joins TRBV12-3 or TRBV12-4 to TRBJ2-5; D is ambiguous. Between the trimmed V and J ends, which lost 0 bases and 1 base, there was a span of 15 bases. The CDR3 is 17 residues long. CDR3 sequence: CASSLALASFLQETQYF. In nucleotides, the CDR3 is TGTGCCAGCAGTTTAGCGCTCGCGTCCTTTCTCCAAGAGACCCAGTACTTC.

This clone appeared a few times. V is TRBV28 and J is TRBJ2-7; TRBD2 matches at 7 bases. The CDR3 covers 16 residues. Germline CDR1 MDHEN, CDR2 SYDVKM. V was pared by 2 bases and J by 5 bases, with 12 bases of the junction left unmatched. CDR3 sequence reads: CASSLEGSGRAHEQYF. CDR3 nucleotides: TGTGCCAGCAGTTTAGAAGGTAGTGGGAGGGCCCACGAGCAGTACTTC. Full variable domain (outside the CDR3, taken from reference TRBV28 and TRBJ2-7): DVKVTQSSRYLVKRTGEKVFLECVQDMDHENMFWYRQDPGLGLRLIYFSYDVKMKEKGDIPEGYSVSREKKERFSLILESASTNQTSMYLCASSLEGSGRAHEQYFGPGTRLTVT.

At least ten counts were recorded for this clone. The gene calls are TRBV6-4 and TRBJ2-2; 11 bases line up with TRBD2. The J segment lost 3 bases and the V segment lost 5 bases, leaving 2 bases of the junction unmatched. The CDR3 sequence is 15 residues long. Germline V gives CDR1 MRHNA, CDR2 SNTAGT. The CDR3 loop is CASSLAGGDTGELFF. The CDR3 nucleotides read TGTGCCAGCAGTCTAGCGGGAGGAGACACCGGGGAGCTGTTTTTT.

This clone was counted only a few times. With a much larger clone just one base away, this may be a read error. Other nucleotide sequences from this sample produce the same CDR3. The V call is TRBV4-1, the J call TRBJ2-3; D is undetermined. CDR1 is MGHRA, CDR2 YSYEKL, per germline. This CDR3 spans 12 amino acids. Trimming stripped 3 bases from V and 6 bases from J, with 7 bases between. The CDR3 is CASSHNGDTQYF. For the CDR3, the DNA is TGCGCCAGCAGCCACAATGGTGATACGCAGTATTTT.

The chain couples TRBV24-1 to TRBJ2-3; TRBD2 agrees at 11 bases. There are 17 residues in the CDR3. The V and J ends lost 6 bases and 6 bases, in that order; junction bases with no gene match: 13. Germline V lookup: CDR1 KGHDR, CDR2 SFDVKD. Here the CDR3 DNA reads TGTGCCACCAGTTCCCCGGGACTAGCGGAATCGGGTGATACGCAGTATTTT. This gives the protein CATSSPGLAESGDTQYF.

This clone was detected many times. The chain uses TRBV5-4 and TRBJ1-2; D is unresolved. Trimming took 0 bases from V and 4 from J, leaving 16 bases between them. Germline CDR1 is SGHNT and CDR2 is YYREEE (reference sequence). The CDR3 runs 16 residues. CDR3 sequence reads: CASSLDSSVRSYGYTF. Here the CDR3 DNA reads TGTGCCAGCAGCTTGGATAGCAGTGTACGAAGCTATGGCTACACCTTC.